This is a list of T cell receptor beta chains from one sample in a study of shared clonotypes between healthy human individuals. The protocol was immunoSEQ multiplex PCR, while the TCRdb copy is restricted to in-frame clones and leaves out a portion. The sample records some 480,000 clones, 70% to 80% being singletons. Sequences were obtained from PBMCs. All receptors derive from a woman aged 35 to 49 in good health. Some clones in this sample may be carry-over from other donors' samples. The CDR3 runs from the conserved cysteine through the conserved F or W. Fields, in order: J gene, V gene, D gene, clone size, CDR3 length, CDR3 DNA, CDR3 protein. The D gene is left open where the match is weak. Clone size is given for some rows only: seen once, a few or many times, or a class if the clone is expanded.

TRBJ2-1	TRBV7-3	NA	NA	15	TGTGCCAGCAGCCCCCACCTTAGCTCCTACAATGAGCAGTTCTTC	CASSPHLSSYNEQFF
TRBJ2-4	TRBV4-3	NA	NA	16	TGCGCCAGCAGCCGTCTAAACCAGGGTAGTGGCAACATTCAGTACTTC	CASSRLNQGSGNIQYF
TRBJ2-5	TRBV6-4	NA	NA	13	TGTGCCAGCAGTGACTCATGGGGAGAGACCCAGTACTTC	CASSDSWGETQYF
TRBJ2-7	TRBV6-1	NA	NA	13	TGTGCCAGCAGTGGAGGGGCGGAATACGAGCAGTACTTC	CASSGGAEYEQYF
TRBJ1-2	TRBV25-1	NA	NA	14	TGTGCCAGCGAACTAGGGACGGACTCCGTGGGCTACACCTTC	CASELGTDSVGYTF
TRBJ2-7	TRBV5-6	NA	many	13	TGTGCCAGCAGCTTGAATGGGGGGCGCGAGCAGTACTTC	CASSLNGGREQYF
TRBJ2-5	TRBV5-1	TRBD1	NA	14	TGCGCCAGCAGCAGAGGACAGGGGGAAGAGACCCAGTACTTC	CASSRGQGEETQYF
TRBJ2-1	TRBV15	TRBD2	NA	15	TGTGCCACCAGCAGAGAGCGGGAGGGCCGTCGAGAGCAGTTCTTC	CATSREREGRREQFF
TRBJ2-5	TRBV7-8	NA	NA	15	TGTGCCAGCAGCTTTGGAGCCAAGGGCCGAGAGACCCAGTACTTC	CASSFGAKGRETQYF
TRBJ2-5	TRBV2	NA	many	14	TGTGCCAGCAGTGGGTGGGGCGCAAAAGAGACCCAGTACTTC	CASSGWGAKETQYF
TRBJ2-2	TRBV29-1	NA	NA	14	TGCAGCACCCAAAGGGGCCCGAACACCGGGGAGCTGTTTTTT	CSTQRGPNTGELFF
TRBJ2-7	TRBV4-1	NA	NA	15	TGCGCCAGCAGCCTCGGACCGGCCGGATCCTACGAGCAGTACTTC	CASSLGPAGSYEQYF
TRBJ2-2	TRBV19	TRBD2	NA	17	TGTGCCAGTAGTGGACTAGCGGGGGCTGCGAACACCGGGGAGCTGTTTTTT	CASSGLAGAANTGELFF
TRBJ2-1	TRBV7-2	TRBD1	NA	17	TGTGCCAGCAGCCGAACGGGACAGGGGGGGACCTACAATGAGCAGTTCTTC	CASSRTGQGGTYNEQFF
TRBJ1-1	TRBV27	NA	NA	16	TGTGCCAGCGGTAACCCAGCAGAGATATCGAACACTGAAGCTTTCTTT	CASGNPAEISNTEAFF
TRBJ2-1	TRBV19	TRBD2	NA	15	TGTGCCAGTAGTATTTATAGCGGGATTAAAAATGAGCAGTTCTTC	CASSIYSGIKNEQFF
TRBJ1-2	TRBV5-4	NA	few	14	TGTGCCAGCAGCCCGACAGGAGAGATCTATGGCTACACCTTC	CASSPTGEIYGYTF
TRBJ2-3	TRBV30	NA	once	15	TGTGCCTGGAGTGTAATGGGTACCCACACAGATACGCAGTATTTT	CAWSVMGTHTDTQYF
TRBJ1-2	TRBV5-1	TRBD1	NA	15	TGCGCCAGCAGCTTGGCGCAGGGGGCGGAATATGGCTACACCTTC	CASSLAQGAEYGYTF
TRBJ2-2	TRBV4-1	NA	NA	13	TGCGCCAGCAGCCAAGAAAGAGCGTTGGAGCTGTTTTTT	CASSQERALELFF
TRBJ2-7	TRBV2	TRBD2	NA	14	TGTGCCAGCAGTGTTAGCGGGGGATACTTTGAGCAGTACTTC	CASSVSGGYFEQYF
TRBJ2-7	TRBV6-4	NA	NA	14	TGTGCCAGCAGCCCCCGGGCAGGGGTTGGCGAGCAGTACTTC	CASSPRAGVGEQYF
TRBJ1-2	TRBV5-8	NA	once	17	TGTGCCAGCAGCTTGTGGGGGGCCAGGGTAGCTAACTATGGCTACACCTTC	CASSLWGARVANYGYTF
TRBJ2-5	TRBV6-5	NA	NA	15	TGTGCCAGCAGTTACGGGGCGGGGACAGAAGAGACCCAGTACTTC	CASSYGAGTEETQYF
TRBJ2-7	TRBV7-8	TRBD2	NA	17	TGTGCCAGCAGCCCGAACCGACTAGCGGGAGAGTCCTACGAGCAGTACTTC	CASSPNRLAGESYEQYF
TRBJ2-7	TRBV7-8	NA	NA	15	TGTGCCAGCAGCTTAGCGGGGGCTAGCTTTTACGAGCAGTACTTC	CASSLAGASFYEQYF
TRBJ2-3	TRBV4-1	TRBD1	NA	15	TGCGCCAGCAGCCAAGAGGACAGGGCAACAGATACGCAGTATTTT	CASSQEDRATDTQYF
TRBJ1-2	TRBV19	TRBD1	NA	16	TGTGCCAGTAGCTCCCCCGGGACAGGGTCTAACTATGGCTACACCTTC	CASSSPGTGSNYGYTF
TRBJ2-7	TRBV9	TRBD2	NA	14	TGTGCCAGCAGCGTAGGCCCTAGCGGGAGGGAGCAGTACTTC	CASSVGPSGREQYF
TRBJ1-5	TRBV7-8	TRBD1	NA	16	TGTGCCAGCAGCCCCGGGGCCCGACAGGGCATTCAGCCCCAGCATTTT	CASSPGARQGIQPQHF
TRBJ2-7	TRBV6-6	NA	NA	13	TGTGCCAGCAGTTACTCTTGGGGCTACGAGCAGTACTTC	CASSYSWGYEQYF
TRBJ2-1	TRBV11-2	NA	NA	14	TGTGCCAGCAGCTTAGGGTCTAGGCCTAGTGAGCAGTTCTTC	CASSLGSRPSEQFF
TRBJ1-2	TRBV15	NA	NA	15	TGTGCCACCAGCGCACGACAGGAGGGAAACTATGGCTACACCTTC	CATSARQEGNYGYTF
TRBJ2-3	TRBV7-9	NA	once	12	TGTGCCAGCAGCCCGGGCGGGAATACGCAGTATTTT	CASSPGGNTQYF
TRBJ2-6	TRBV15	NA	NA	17	TGTGCCACCAGCAGACCTTCGGGGTTCTCTGGGGCCAACGTCCTGACTTTC	CATSRPSGFSGANVLTF
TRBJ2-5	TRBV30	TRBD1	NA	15	TGTGCCTGGAGTGTACCGGGACAGGGGGAAGAGACCCAGTACTTC	CAWSVPGQGEETQYF
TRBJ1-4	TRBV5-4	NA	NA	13	TGTGCCAGCAGCTTTTACAAGGATGAAAAACTGTTTTTT	CASSFYKDEKLFF
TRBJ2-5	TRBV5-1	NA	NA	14	TGCGCCAGCAGACCTGGACGGATCCAAGAGACCCAGTACTTC	CASRPGRIQETQYF
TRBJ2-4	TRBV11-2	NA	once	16	TGTGCCAGCAGCTTAGATCGTGACCCCGGGACTTACATTCAGTACTTC	CASSLDRDPGTYIQYF
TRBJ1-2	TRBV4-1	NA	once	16	TGCGCCAGCAGCCGACTACCCGGGACAACTAACTATGGCTACACCTTC	CASSRLPGTTNYGYTF
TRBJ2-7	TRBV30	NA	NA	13	TGTGCCTGGACGGGTGGCAGAACCGACGAGCAGTACTTC	CAWTGGRTDEQYF
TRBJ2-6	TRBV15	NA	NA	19	TGTGCCACCAGCAGAGATAGGACAGACTATTATACTGGGGCCAACGTCCTGACTTTC	CATSRDRTDYYTGANVLTF
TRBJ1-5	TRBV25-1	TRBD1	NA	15	TGTGCCAGCAGTGAATCGGGACAGGGCAATCAGCCCCAGCATTTT	CASSESGQGNQPQHF
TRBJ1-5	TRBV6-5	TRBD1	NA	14	TGTGCCAGCAGGGCCGGGACAGACAATCAGCCCCAGCATTTT	CASRAGTDNQPQHF
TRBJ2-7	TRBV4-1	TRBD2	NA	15	TGCGCCAGCAGCCAAACTAGCGGGGAGGCCTACGAGCAGTACTTC	CASSQTSGEAYEQYF
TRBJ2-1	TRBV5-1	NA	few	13	TGCGCCAGCAGCTTCTCAACTGAAAATGAGCAGTTCTTC	CASSFSTENEQFF
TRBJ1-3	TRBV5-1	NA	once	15	TGCGCCAGCAGCTTGGCTGCTTCCTCTGGAAACACCATATATTTT	CASSLAASSGNTIYF
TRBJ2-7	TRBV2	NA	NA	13	TGTGCCAGCAGTGGTCGGACAGTTTACGAGCAGTACTTC	CASSGRTVYEQYF
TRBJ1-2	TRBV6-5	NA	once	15	TGTGCCAGCAGTTACTCGAAGGGGGTACCAAATGGCTACACCTTC	CASSYSKGVPNGYTF
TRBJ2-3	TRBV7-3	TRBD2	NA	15	TGTGCCAGCAGCCTCCTAGCGGCTAGCACAGATACGCAGTATTTT	CASSLLAASTDTQYF
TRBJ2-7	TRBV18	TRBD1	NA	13	TGTGCCAGCACAAGACAGGGGGGAAACGAGCAGTACTTC	CASTRQGGNEQYF
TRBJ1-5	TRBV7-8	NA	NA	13	TGTGCCAGCAGCTTATCAGGGTATCAGCCCCAGCATTTT	CASSLSGYQPQHF
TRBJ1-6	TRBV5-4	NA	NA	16	TGTGCCAGCAGTACCCCCGGGACGCTAAATAATTCACCCCTCCACTTT	CASSTPGTLNNSPLHF
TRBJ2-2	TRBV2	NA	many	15	TGTGCCAGCAGTCCACCAGCAGCCGGGGCCGGGGAGCTGTTTTTT	CASSPPAAGAGELFF
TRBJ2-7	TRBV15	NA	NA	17	TGTGCCACCAGCAGAGAGGGGGGCGGCGGGAGCGTGTACGAGCAGTACTTC	CATSREGGGGSVYEQYF
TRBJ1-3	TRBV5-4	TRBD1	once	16	TGTGCCAGCAGCCTAAGGACAGGTCTAGGAGGAAACACCATATATTTT	CASSLRTGLGGNTIYF
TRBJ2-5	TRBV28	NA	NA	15	TGTGCCAGCACCCCCCCCAGGCAGAACCTAGAGACCCAGTACTTC	CASTPPRQNLETQYF
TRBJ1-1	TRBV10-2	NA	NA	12	TGCGCCAGCAGATCACAGAACACTGAAGCTTTCTTT	CASRSQNTEAFF
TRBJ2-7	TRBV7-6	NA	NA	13	TGTGCCAGCACACAGGGCTCTTCCTACGAGCAGTACTTC	CASTQGSSYEQYF
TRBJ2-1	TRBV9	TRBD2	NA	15	TGTGCCAGCAGCGTAGTAGCGGGACTCTACAATGAGCAGTTCTTC	CASSVVAGLYNEQFF